This T cell receptor delta chain was captured in a study of human gamma delta and Vdelta1 T cells. This clone showed up just a few times. This DNA translates differently at residue 13 from the TCRdb protein, which is that of a much larger clone; a read error is likely, and the protein shown is the DNA's own translation. With CATT, TCRdb re-called clones from the PCR reads. Of a few thousand delta-chain clones listed, 20% to 30% were seen once; the top ten hold roughly 69%. Germline assignment: CDR1 TSWWSYY and CDR2 QGS. The CDR3 runs to 20 residues. The clonotype was recovered from a human donor in good health. The sequenced sample consisted of naive CD27+ Vdelta1 gamma-delta T cells from blood. V and J are TRDV1 and TRDJ1, with TRDD3 matching 8 bases. CDR3 in amino acids: CALGGLPHLNWGVKTDKLIF. CDR3 coding DNA: TGTGCCTTAGGGGGCCTTCCACACTTGAACTGGGGGGTAAAGACCGATAAACTCATCTTT.